This T cell receptor beta chain stems from a study of blood T cell repertoires in COVID-19 (dated by TCRdb to 2019 to 2021). Looking at the study overall: Samples covering the acute and convalescent phases of COVID-19 were provided by collaborators in the United States, Italy and Spain. The material from the prospective study consisted of cDNA or gDNA derived from T cells, B-cell-depleted T cells, or PBMCs. Subjects who had been exposed to COVID-19, were actively infected with it, or had recovered from it provided the deeply sampled blood TCRbeta repertoires that made up the dataset. The repertoires were released in a freely available public database intended as a resource for research on the immune response to SARS-CoV-2. The samples were drawn from the first 160 participants of the ongoing ImmuneRACE study and from 1,254 subjects provided by 6 global collaborators. The sample metadata nearly always contained a de-identified subject ID, COVID-19 status, age in years and sex. Where HLA class I and class II types were available, the types were taken from metadata supplied by the sample provider, not from assay-based typing.

What the research found in general, with its limitations: How much clinical and demographic metadata was included differed by source and by participant, and the metadata was provided uncurated.

TCRbeta CDR3 regions were amplified from genomic DNA by means of the immunoSEQ Assay, a bias-controlled multiplex PCR. From the authors' description of their analysis: Within the assay, amplification of reference gene primers was used to estimate how many nucleated cells each sample contained. To quantify the absolute abundance of each unique TCRbeta CDR3 rearrangement, sequence reads were collapsed and filtered. Productive Simpson clonality was computed per sample as the square root of Simpson's diversity index over productive rearrangements. Imported from immuneACCESS, the table was reduced by TCRdb to in-frame sequences with V and J called. These copies leave out some clones; in studies compared against another copy, an unresolved V gene accounts for under half, and the cause of the remainder is not known. The V and J calls and clone size are taken from that table; D and trimming were inferred from the DNA. This sample has roughly 250,000 clones in its table, and approximately 90% of those were observed once. The ten largest make up 0.99% of the sample.

Samples from volunteer blood donors who had recovered from COVID-19 were contributed by a second Seattle source. Each collaborating institution followed its own protocols to collect whole blood in K2EDTA tubes. For TCRbeta analysis, collaborators shipped samples as frozen whole blood, isolated PBMCs, or DNA extracted from either of those sample types. A word on this clone: The antigen it binds to is not known. There are no base qualities to consult, and no much larger clone falls within one base.

The source is a woman between 40 and 50 years old who had recovered from COVID-19. What was sequenced was peripheral blood.

The DNA sequence is as follows: TGTGCCAGCACCTCCCCCAATCAGCCCCAGCATTTT. Translated, this is CASTSPNQPQHF. The chain is encoded by TRBV12-3 or TRBV12-4 joined to TRBJ1-5, with no D gene named confidently. A distance of 7 bases separates the germline ends of V and J, which lose 7 bases and 3 bases respectively. The CDR3 covers 12 residues, taking in both the cysteine and the phenylalanine. Of the read, only the CDR3 DNA is kept; its 36 bases are in frame from base 1.